This is a list of T cell receptor beta chains from one sample in a study of cytomegalovirus exposure and HLA in healthy donors. Assay used: immunoSEQ multiplex PCR; TCRdb lists only in-frame clones, some missing. The sample includes about 250,000 clones, about 85% of them seen just once. The sample comprised PBMCs. The receptors here all came from a girl aged 2 to 9 in good health and CMV-seronegative. Each CDR3 is given with its conserved first and last residue. A D gene is named only where the DNA matches it firmly. Clone size is given for some rows only: seen once, a few or many times, or a class if the clone is expanded.

TRBJ2-1 TRBD2 - TRBV2 16 TGTGCCAGCAGTCTACAGGGGACTAGCGGGAACAATGAGCAGTTCTTC CASSLQGTSGNNEQFF
TRBJ1-1 TRBD1 - TRBV4-2 22 TGTGCCAGCAGCCTTGCTAACACCGGGACAGAAATAAAGAGCTGGAGATACACTGAAGCTTTCTTT CASSLANTGTEIKSWRYTEAFF
TRBJ1-2 TRBD1 - TRBV5-4 15 TGTGCCAGCAGCTTTGGACAGGGCACCAACTATGGCTACACCTTC CASSFGQGTNYGYTF
TRBJ1-2 - - TRBV6-1 14 TGTGCCAGCATTAAGACCGACTCTAACTATGGCTACACCTTC CASIKTDSNYGYTF
TRBJ2-7 - - TRBV6-5 14 TGTGCCAGCAGTTCCCCCCGGGTGTCCTACGAGCAGTACTTC CASSSPRVSYEQYF
TRBJ2-1 - - TRBV5-6 16 TGTGCCAGCAGACCGAGCGGGCTTAGCTCCTACAATGAGCAGTTCTTC CASRPSGLSSYNEQFF
TRBJ1-6 - - TRBV18 16 TGTGCCAGCTCACATAGCCCGAGCTCCTATAATTCACCCCTCCACTTT CASSHSPSSYNSPLHF
TRBJ2-1 TRBD2 - TRBV27 17 TGTGCCAGCAGTTCTCCTAGCGGGGGGCCAGACTACAATGAGCAGTTCTTC CASSSPSGGPDYNEQFF
TRBJ2-3 TRBD2 - TRBV7-3 15 TGTGCCAGCAGCTTGAAGCGGGGGGGGAGATATACGCAGTATTTT CASSLKRGGRYTQYF
TRBJ2-5 - - TRBV7-9 12 TGTGCCAGCAGCCCCTCAGGGGAGACCCAGTACTTC CASSPSGETQYF
TRBJ1-1 - - TRBV19 14 TGTGCCAGTAGTCCGTCGGGGTTGAACACTGAAGCTTTCTTT CASSPSGLNTEAFF
TRBJ2-5 - - TRBV25-1 16 TGTGCCAGCAGTGAATCCCTCCGGTCCACGGGAGAGACCCAGTACTTC CASSESLRSTGETQYF
TRBJ1-2 TRBD1 - TRBV2 13 TGTGCCAGCAGTGAAGGGACAGGGTATGGCTACACCTTC CASSEGTGYGYTF
TRBJ2-7 TRBD1 - TRBV29-1 15 TGCAGCGTCAACTATCCCGGGACAGGGGGCCGCGAGCAGTACTTC CSVNYPGTGGREQYF
TRBJ1-2 - - TRBV6-1 13 TGTGCCAGCAGTCGCGGTACCTACTATGGCTACACCTTC CASSRGTYYGYTF
TRBJ1-2 - - TRBV6-5 12 TGTGCCAGCAGGGGCTTCTCCTATGGCTACACCTTC CASRGFSYGYTF
TRBJ2-7 - - TRBV19 15 TGTGCCAGTAGTATATCGAGCAGGGCATCGTACGAGCAGTACTTC CASSISSRASYEQYF
TRBJ1-3 - few TRBV15 13 TGTGCCACCAGGCTAAGCTCTGGAAACACCATATATTTT CATRLSSGNTIYF
TRBJ2-3 - - TRBV27 12 TGTGCCAGCAGAGGGGTTTCGGATACGCAGTATTTT CASRGVSDTQYF
TRBJ2-7 TRBD1 - TRBV4-1 16 TGCGCCAGCAGCCAAGCCTCCGGGACAGTGGGTGGCGAGCAGTACTTC CASSQASGTVGGEQYF
TRBJ1-6 - once TRBV7-9 12 TGTGCCAGCAGGGGGGGGAATTCACCCCTCCACTTT CASRGGNSPLHF
TRBJ2-1 TRBD2 - TRBV5-1 20 TGCGCCAGCAGCTCCACTCCGGGACTAGCGGGAGGAGGGTCCTACAATGAGCAGTTCTTC CASSSTPGLAGGGSYNEQFF
TRBJ2-3 - - TRBV14 15 TGTGCCAGCAGCCAATGGGGCGGGAACACAGATACGCAGTATTTT CASSQWGGNTDTQYF
TRBJ2-7 - - TRBV11-2 14 TGTGCCAGCAGCTTAGTGTTTAGCGAAAGCGAGCAGTACTTC CASSLVFSESEQYF
TRBJ2-1 TRBD2 once TRBV4-1 15 TGCGCCAGCAGCCTTAGCGGGCCCTCCTACAATGAGCAGTTCTTC CASSLSGPSYNEQFF
TRBJ2-1 TRBD2 - TRBV27 15 TGTGCCAGCAACACCCCGGGACTAGCGGACAATGAGCAGTTCTTC CASNTPGLADNEQFF
TRBJ2-5 TRBD1 - TRBV6-5 13 TGTGCCGGCGGGACAGGGATGGGAGAGACCCAGTACTTC CAGGTGMGETQYF
TRBJ2-7 TRBD2 - TRBV5-5 13 TGTGCCAGCAGGGGACGGGGGGTCTACGAGCAGTACTTC CASRGRGVYEQYF
TRBJ2-7 TRBD1 - TRBV30 13 TGTGCCTGGAGGAGGGGGCACACCTACGAGCAGTACTTC CAWRRGHTYEQYF
TRBJ1-1 - once TRBV7-9 14 TGTGCCAGCAGCGCCGACAGGATGAACACTGAAGCTTTCTTT CASSADRMNTEAFF
TRBJ1-5 TRBD1 once TRBV30 17 TGTGCCTGGAGTCCTCGGACAGGGGGTTTTCGCAATCAGCCCCAGCATTTT CAWSPRTGGFRNQPQHF
TRBJ2-7 TRBD1 few TRBV2 13 TGTGCCAGCGGGGACAGTTCCTCCTACGAGCAGTACTTC CASGDSSSYEQYF
TRBJ2-5 - - TRBV6-4 13 TGTGCCAGCAGTGACGAAACCGGGGAGACCCAGTACTTC CASSDETGETQYF
TRBJ1-4 TRBD1 - TRBV19 14 TGTGCCAGTATCGGTAGGGGGCCTAATGAAAAACTGTTTTTT CASIGRGPNEKLFF
TRBJ1-2 TRBD1 - TRBV2 12 TGTGCCAGCACGACAGGGAAGGATGGCTACACCTTC CASTTGKDGYTF
TRBJ2-1 - once TRBV7-9 9 TGTGCCAGCAGCCTCGGGGGGTTCTTC CASSLGGFF
TRBJ1-6 TRBD1 - TRBV30 14 TGTGCCTGGAGTGTCGACAGGGTGTATTCACCCCTCCACTTT CAWSVDRVYSPLHF